This T cell receptor (beta chain) was profiled in a study of T cells in Graves' hyperthyroidism and ophthalmopathy. This CDR3 region has 15 residues. Germline CDR1 is SNHLY and CDR2 is FYNNEI. Trimming stripped 1 base from V and 4 bases from J, with 10 bases between. Template material for amplifying TCR beta CDR3 regions consisted of RNA transcripts. Using the HTBI primer set, a first-round RT-PCR was run on the TCR CDR3. TCRdb used MiXCR to reprocess the multiplex PCR reads, holding one entry per CDR3 protein. The repertoire holds nearly 600,000 distinct CDR3 sequences, with about 14% as singletons. This clonotype was counted ten times or more.

This TCR derives from a woman aged 25-40 years with Graves' hyperthyroidism that later progressed to Graves' ophthalmopathy. The chain joins TRBV2 to TRBJ1-4; D gene uncertain. Sequencing used blood. CDR3 sequence: CASSEDSEFNEKLFF. Written as DNA, the CDR3 is TGTGCCAGCAGTGAAGACAGTGAATTTAATGAAAAACTGTTTTTT. Combining the CDR3 with reference TRBV2 and TRBJ1-4 gives the whole variable domain EPEVTQTPSHQVTQMGQEVILRCVPISNHLYFYWYRQILGQKVEFLVSFYNNEISEKSEIFDDQFSVERPDGSNFTLKIRSTKLEDSAMYFCASSEDSEFNEKLFFGSGTQLSVL.